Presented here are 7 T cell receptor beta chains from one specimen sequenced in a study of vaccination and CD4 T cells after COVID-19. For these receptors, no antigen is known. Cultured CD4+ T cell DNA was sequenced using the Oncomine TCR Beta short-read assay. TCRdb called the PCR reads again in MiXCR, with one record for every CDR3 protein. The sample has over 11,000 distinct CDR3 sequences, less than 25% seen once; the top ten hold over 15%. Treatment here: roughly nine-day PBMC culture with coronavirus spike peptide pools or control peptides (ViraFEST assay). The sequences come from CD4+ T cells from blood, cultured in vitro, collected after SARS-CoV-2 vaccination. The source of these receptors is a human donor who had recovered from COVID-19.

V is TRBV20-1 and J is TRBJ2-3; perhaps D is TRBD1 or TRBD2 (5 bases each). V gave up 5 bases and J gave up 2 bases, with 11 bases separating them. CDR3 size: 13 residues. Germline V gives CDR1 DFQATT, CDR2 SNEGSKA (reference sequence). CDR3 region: CSAEQGPTDTQYF. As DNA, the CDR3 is TGCAGTGCTGAGCAGGGACCCACAGATACGCAGTATTTT.

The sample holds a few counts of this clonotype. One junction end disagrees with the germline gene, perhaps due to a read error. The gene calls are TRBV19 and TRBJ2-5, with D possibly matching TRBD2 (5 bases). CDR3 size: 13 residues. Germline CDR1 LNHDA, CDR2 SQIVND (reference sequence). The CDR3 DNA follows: TGTGCCAGTAGTATATGGGGAGAAGAGAACCAGTACTTC. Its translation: CASSIWGEENQYF.

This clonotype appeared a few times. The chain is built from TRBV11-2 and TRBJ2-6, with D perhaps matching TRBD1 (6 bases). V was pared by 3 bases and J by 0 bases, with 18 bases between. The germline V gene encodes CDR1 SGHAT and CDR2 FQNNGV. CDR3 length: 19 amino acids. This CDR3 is CASSFEGGLRYSGANVLTF. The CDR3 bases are TGTGCCAGCAGCTTCGAAGGGGGTCTCAGGTACTCTGGGGCCAACGTCCTGACTTTC. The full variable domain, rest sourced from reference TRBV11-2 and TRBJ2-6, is EAGVAQSPRYKIIEKRQSVAFWCNPISGHATLYWYQQILGQGPKLLIQFQNNGVVDDSQLPKDRFSAERLKGVDSTLKIQPAKLEDSAVYLCASSFEGGLRYSGANVLTFGAGSRLTVL.

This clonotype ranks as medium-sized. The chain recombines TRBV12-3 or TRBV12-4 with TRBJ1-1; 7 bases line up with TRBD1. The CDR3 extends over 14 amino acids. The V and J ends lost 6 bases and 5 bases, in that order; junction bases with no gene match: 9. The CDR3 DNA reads TGTGCCAGCAGCCAGACAGGGAGGCGGACTGAAGCTTTCTTT. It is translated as CASSQTGRRTEAFF.

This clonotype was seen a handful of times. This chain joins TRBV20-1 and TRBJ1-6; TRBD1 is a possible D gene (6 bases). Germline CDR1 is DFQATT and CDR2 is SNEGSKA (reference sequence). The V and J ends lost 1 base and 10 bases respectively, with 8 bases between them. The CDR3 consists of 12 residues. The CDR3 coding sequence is TGCAGTGCTAGAGTAGGGGGATCACCCCTCCACTTT. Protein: CSARVGGSPLHF.

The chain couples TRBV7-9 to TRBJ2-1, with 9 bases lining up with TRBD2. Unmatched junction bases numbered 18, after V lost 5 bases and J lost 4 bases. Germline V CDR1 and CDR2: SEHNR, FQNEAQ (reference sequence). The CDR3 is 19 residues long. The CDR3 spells CASSLRNSIPSGTYNEQFF. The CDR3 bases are TGTGCCAGCAGCCTCCGGAACTCGATACCTAGCGGGACGTACAATGAGCAGTTCTTC. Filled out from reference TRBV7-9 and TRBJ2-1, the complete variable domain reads DTGVSQNPRHKITKRGQNVTFRCDPISEHNRLYWYRQTLGQGPEFLTYFQNEAQLEKSRLLSDRFSAERPKGSFSTLEIQRTEQGDSAMYLCASSLRNSIPSGTYNEQFFGPGTRLTVL.

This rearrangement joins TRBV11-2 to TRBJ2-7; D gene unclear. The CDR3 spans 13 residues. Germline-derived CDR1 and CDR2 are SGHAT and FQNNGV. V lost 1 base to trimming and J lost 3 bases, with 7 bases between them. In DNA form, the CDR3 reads TGTGCCAGCAGCTTAGTTGGCGTCTACGAGCAGTACTTC. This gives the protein CASSLVGVYEQYF.